The 5 T cell receptor beta chains in this list originate from one sample, sequenced in a study of shared clonotypes between healthy human individuals. This table comes from immunoSEQ multiplex PCR, and its TCRdb copy is limited to in-frame clones, with some not included. The sample lists some 1 million clones; about 75% were seen once. Sequenced sample: memory CD4+ T cells sorted from blood. Subset specified: CD45RA-negative fraction. The receptors shown here come from a man aged 18-30 years in good health.

This clone has only a few counts. The chain employs TRBV4-1 and TRBJ1-4; a weak D match, TRBD1 (6 bases). V dropped 0 bases and J dropped 5 bases, with 10 bases sitting between them. This CDR3 region has 15 residues. From germline, CDR1 is MGHRA and CDR2 YSYEKL. The CDR3 here is CASSQDTGPNEKLFF. The CDR3 region has the DNA TGCGCCAGCAGCCAAGATACAGGGCCCAATGAAAAACTGTTTTTT.

CDR3 in amino acids: CASSIVHTDTQYF. CDR3 DNA sequence: TGTGCCAGTAGTATAGTTCACACAGATACGCAGTATTTT. The J gene is TRBJ2-3, the V gene TRBV19; no firm D call. The CDR3 length is 13 residues. The germline V gene has CDR1 LNHDA and CDR2 SQIVND (reference sequence). Trimming took 1 base from V and 2 from J, leaving 4 bases between them.

This sequence joins TRBV19 and TRBJ1-5; D is unresolved. The CDR3 totals 13 residues. Per germline, CDR1 LNHDA and CDR2 SQIVND (reference sequence). Trimming removed 7 bases at V and 0 bases at J, with 7 bases between. The CDR3 here is CASNVDSNQPQHF. CDR3 DNA: TGTGCCAGTAATGTGGATAGCAATCAGCCCCAGCATTTT.

The rearrangement uses TRBV7-9 and TRBJ2-7, with D perhaps matching TRBD2 (6 bases). The germline V gene encodes CDR1 SEHNR and CDR2 FQNEAQ (reference sequence). CDR3 length equals 17 residues. V was trimmed by 5 bases and J by 6 bases, leaving 26 bases between them. CDR3 in amino acids: CASSQPDGRGDHPEQYF. The CDR3 DNA reads as TGTGCCAGCAGCCAACCCGACGGGCGGGGAGATCACCCCGAGCAGTACTTC.

This clone was picked up a small number of times. The chain couples TRBV29-1 to TRBJ2-1, with 7 bases matching TRBD1. J was trimmed by 7 bases and V by 4 bases; bases with no gene match: 7. The CDR3 is 13 amino acids. The germline V gene encodes CDR1 SQVTM and CDR2 ANQGSEA. The chain's CDR3 is CSVGAGGRNEQFF. The CDR3, as DNA: TGCAGCGTTGGGGCAGGGGGAAGGAATGAGCAGTTCTTC.